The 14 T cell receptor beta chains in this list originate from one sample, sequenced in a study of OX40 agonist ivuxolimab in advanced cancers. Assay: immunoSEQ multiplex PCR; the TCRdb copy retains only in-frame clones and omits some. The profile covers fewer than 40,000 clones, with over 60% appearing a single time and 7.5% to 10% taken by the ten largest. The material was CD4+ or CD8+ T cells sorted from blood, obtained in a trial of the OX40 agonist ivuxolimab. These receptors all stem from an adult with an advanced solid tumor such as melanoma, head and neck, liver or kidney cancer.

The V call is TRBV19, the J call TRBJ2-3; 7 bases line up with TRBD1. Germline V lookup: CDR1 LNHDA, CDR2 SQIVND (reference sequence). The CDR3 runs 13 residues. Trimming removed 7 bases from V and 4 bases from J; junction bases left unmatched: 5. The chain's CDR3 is CASTPGQADTQYF. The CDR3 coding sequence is TGTGCCAGTACGCCCGGACAGGCAGATACGCAGTATTTT. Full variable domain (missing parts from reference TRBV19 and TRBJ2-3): DGGITQSPKYLFRKEGQNVTLSCEQNLNHDAMYWYRQDPGQGLRLIYYSQIVNDFQKGDIAEGYSVSREKKESFPLTVTSAQKNPTAFYLCASTPGQADTQYFGPGTRLTVL.

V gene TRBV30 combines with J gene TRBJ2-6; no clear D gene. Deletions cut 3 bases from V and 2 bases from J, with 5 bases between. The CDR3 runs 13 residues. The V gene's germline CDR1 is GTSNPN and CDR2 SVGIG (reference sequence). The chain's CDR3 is CAWRSTGANVLTF. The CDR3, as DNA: TGTGCCTGGAGAAGCACTGGGGCCAACGTCCTGACTTTC.

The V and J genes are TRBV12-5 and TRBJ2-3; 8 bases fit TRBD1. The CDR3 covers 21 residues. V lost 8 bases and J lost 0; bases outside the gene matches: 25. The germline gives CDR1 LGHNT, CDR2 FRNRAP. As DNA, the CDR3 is TGTGCTAGTAGCCCTCGTTCGACAGGGGATAACTCTCTGAAGAGCACAGATACGCAGTATTTT. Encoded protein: CASSPRSTGDNSLKSTDTQYF.

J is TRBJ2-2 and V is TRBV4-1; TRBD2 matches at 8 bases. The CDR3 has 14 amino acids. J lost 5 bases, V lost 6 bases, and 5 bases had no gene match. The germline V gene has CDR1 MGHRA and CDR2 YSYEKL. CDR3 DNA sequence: TGCGCCAGCAGTCGACTAGCGCCTACCGGGGAGCTGTTTTTT. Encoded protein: CASSRLAPTGELFF.

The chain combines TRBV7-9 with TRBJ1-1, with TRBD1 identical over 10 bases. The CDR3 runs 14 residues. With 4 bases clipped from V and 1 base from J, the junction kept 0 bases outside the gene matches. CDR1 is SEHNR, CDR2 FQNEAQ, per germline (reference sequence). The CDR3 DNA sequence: TGTGCCAGCAGCTGGACAGGGGGGAACACTGAAGCTTTCTTT. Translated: CASSWTGGNTEAFF.

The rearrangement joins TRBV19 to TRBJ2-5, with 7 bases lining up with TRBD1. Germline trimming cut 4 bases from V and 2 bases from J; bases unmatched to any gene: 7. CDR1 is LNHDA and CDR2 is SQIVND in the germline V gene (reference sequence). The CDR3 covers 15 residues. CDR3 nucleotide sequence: TGTGCCAGTAGTAACAGGGGCTTGGGACAAGAGACCCAGTACTTC. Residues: CASSNRGLGQETQYF.

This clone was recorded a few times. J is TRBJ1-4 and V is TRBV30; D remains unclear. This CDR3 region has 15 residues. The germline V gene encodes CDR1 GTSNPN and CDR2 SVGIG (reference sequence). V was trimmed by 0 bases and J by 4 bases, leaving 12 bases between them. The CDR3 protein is CAWSVSARVNEKLFF. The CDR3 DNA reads TGTGCCTGGAGTGTATCGGCCAGAGTTAATGAAAAACTGTTTTTT.

The CDR3 reads CASSLGTGTRETQYF. Written as DNA, the CDR3 is TGTGCCAGCAGCTTGGGGACAGGGACGAGAGAGACCCAGTACTTC. This chain joins TRBV11-2 and TRBJ2-5; TRBD1 matches at 9 bases. V gave up 3 bases and J gave up 4 bases; unmatched junction bases: 6. The CDR3 covers 15 residues. The germline V gene encodes CDR1 SGHAT and CDR2 FQNNGV.

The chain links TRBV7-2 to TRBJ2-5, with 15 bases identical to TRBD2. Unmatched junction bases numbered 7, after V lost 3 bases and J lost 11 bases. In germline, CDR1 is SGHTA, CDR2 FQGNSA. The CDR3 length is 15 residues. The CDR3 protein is CASSFDGTSGRTQYF. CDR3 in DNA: TGTGCCAGCAGCTTTGATGGGACTAGCGGGAGGACACAGTACTTC.

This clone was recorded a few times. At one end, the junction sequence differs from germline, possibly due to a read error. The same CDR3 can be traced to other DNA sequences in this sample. This CDR3 is CASSQTDQNTEAFF. Written as DNA, the CDR3 is TGCGCCAGCAGCCAGACAGACCAGAACACTGAAGCTTTCTTT. The chain has TRBV7-3 and TRBJ1-1, with D possibly matching TRBD1 (5 bases). The CDR3 is 14 residues long. The V gene's germline CDR1 is SGHTA and CDR2 FQGTGA.

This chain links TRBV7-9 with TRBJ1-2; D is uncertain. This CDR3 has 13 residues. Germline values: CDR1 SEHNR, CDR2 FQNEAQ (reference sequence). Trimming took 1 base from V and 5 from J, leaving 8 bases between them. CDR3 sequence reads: CASSLVTDYGYTF. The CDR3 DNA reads TGTGCCAGCAGCTTAGTGACGGATTATGGCTACACCTTC.

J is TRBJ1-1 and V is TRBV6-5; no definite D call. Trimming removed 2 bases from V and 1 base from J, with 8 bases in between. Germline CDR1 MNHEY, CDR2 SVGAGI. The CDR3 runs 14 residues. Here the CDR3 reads CASSYLTENTEAFF. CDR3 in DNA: TGTGCCAGCAGTTACCTCACAGAGAACACTGAAGCTTTCTTT.

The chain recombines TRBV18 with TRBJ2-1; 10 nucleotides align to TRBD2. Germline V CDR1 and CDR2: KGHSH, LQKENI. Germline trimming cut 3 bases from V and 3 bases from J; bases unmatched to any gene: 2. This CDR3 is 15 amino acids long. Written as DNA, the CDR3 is TGTGCCAGCTCACCCAGGACTAGCGGCTACAATGAGCAGTTCTTC. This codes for CASSPRTSGYNEQFF.

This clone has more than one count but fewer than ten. CDR3 sequence (DNA): TGTGCCACCAGCTCCCGGGACCGGAGCACAGATACGCAGTATTTT. Translated: CATSSRDRSTDTQYF. The chain uses TRBV15 and TRBJ2-3; D may match TRBD1 or TRBD2 (5 bases each). V lost 5 bases and J 0 bases, leaving 12 bases between the germline ends. The CDR3 runs to 15 residues. Germline V gives CDR1 LNHNV, CDR2 YYDKDF (reference sequence).